This TCR beta chain was documented in a study of blood T cell repertoires in COVID-19. Study overall: Samples taken during acute and convalescent COVID-19 were collected in the United States, Italy and Spain.

Clones were read by immunoSEQ multiplex PCR, and TCRdb kept only the in-frame ones, dropping some. This sample has hundreds of thousands of clones, with about 86% found just once. The germline CDR1 and CDR2 sequences are SQVTM and ANQGSEA. V was shortened by 6 bases and J by 0 bases, with 14 bases between the two germline ends. The CDR3 length is 14 residues. The rearrangement joins TRBV29-1 to TRBJ2-5, with a tentative D call TRBD1 (5 bases). The sample was peripheral blood. The receptor was isolated from an elderly man with acute or convalescent COVID-19. Written as DNA, the CDR3 is TGCAGCGTCTCCCCCTACAGGCACCAAGAGACCCAGTACTTC. This gives the protein CSVSPYRHQETQYF.